The rows below give T cell receptor beta chains drawn from one sample of a study of T cell changes during pregnancy in multiple sclerosis. Assay used: immunoSEQ multiplex PCR; TCRdb lists only in-frame clones, some missing. The profile shows fewer than 150,000 clones, about 96% of them singletons. The sequencing used peripheral blood, collected after pregnancy. The receptors shown here come from a female donor with multiple sclerosis, enrolled in a pregnancy study. Both conserved end residues are part of each CDR3. D genes are given only for firm matches. Clone size is not always given. Where it is, it says once, few, many or a class for expanded clones.

v_gene,j_gene,d_gene,abundance,CDR3nt,CDR3aa
TRBV19,TRBJ1-3,TRBD1,-,TGTGCCACCCGGGAGGGGGCCTCTGGAAACACCATATATTTT,CATREGASGNTIYF
TRBV29-1,TRBJ1-2,-,-,TGCAGCGTTGTCGGGTTAGGGCCCCTGGACAGCCGAGGCTACACCTTC,CSVVGLGPLDSRGYTF
TRBV4-3,TRBJ1-4,-,-,TGCGCCAGCAGCCAAGCTCCAGTCGTAACTAATGAAAAACTGTTTTTT,CASSQAPVVTNEKLFF
TRBV27,TRBJ2-5,TRBD2,-,TGTGCCAGCAGTTTGGTAGCGGGAGTTAGGGGGCAAGAGACCCAGTACTTC,CASSLVAGVRGQETQYF
TRBV21-1,TRBJ2-3,-,-,TGTGCCAGCAGCTCAGCTGGGGACAGAAGCACAGATACGCAGTATTTT,CASSSAGDRSTDTQYF
TRBV28,TRBJ2-3,TRBD2,-,TGTGCCAGCAGGTTAGCGGGATATACGCAGTATTTT,CASRLAGYTQYF
TRBV5-5,TRBJ2-2,TRBD1,once,TGTGCCAGCAGTGTGACAGGGATGATAAACACCGGGGAGCTGTTTTTT,CASSVTGMINTGELFF
TRBV27,TRBJ1-1,TRBD1,-,TGTGCCAGCAGTTTGGGACCGGGACAGGGGATCAAGAACACTGAAGCTTTCTTT,CASSLGPGQGIKNTEAFF
TRBV28,TRBJ2-7,-,-,TGTGCCAGCAGTTTTGGCTACAGTGCCTCCTACGAGCAGTACTTC,CASSFGYSASYEQYF
TRBV28,TRBJ2-1,TRBD2,-,TGTGCCAGCAGTTTATCGCGCGGGAGTGATATAAATGAGCAGTTCTTC,CASSLSRGSDINEQFF
TRBV5-4,TRBJ2-7,TRBD1,-,TGTGCCAGCAGCTTGGGGAGACAGGGGGGGACCTACGAGCAGTACTTC,CASSLGRQGGTYEQYF
TRBV27,TRBJ2-7,TRBD1,-,TGTGCCAGCAGCCGGACAGGGGGCCGGGAGCAGTACTTC,CASSRTGGREQYF
TRBV5-6,TRBJ2-2,-,-,TGTGCCAGCAGCTTGGTTAGTCTTCCCGGGGAGCTGTTTTTT,CASSLVSLPGELFF
TRBV6-5,TRBJ1-3,-,-,TGTGCCAGCAGTTACGGAGGCGCGAACACCATATATTTT,CASSYGGANTIYF
TRBV6-5,TRBJ1-1,-,-,TGTGCCAGCAGTTACCTCGGGGGAGGCACTGAAGCTTTCTTT,CASSYLGGGTEAFF
TRBV25-1,TRBJ2-3,-,-,TGTGCCAGCAGTGAATTCGGTGGGGAGGGCACAGATACGCAGTATTTT,CASSEFGGEGTDTQYF
TRBV5-1,TRBJ2-5,TRBD1,-,TGCGCCAGCAGCTTCGTGACAGGGGGATTCCAAGAGACCCAGTACTTC,CASSFVTGGFQETQYF
TRBV5-1,TRBJ2-1,-,-,TGCGCCAGCAGCTTAGCCGTTTACAATGAGCAGTTCTTC,CASSLAVYNEQFF
TRBV14,TRBJ2-2,-,-,TGTGCCAGCACCGGAGGAGTCTACGGGGAGCTGTTTTTT,CASTGGVYGELFF
TRBV9,TRBJ2-5,TRBD1,once,TGTGCCAGCAGCGCCGGACAGGGGCTAGAGACCCAGTACTTC,CASSAGQGLETQYF
TRBV4-1,TRBJ2-5,-,-,TGCGCCAGCAGCCTACAGGTACCAGAGACCCAGTACTTC,CASSLQVPETQYF
TRBV19,TRBJ2-7,TRBD2,-,TGTGCCAGTAGTATTAGGGCTAGCGGGAGCCGGACCTACGAGCAGTACTTC,CASSIRASGSRTYEQYF
TRBV10-1,TRBJ2-3,TRBD1,-,TGCGCCAGCAGTGAGTCGATAGGACAGGGGAACACAGATACGCAGTATTTT,CASSESIGQGNTDTQYF
TRBV19,TRBJ2-7,TRBD2,-,TGTGCCAGTAGTATGAGCGGGAGCGTGGTCGAGCAGTACTTC,CASSMSGSVVEQYF
TRBV9,TRBJ2-3,-,-,TGTGCCAGCAGCGAGGGGGGGCTGGCGATAGATACGCAGTATTTT,CASSEGGLAIDTQYF
TRBV7-2,TRBJ1-2,-,-,TGTGCCAGCAGCTTACGACAGGTCTATGGCTACACCTTC,CASSLRQVYGYTF
TRBV11-3,TRBJ2-5,-,-,TGTGCCAGCAGTGGTGACGCGGGTCAAGAGACCCAGTACTTC,CASSGDAGQETQYF
TRBV6-5,TRBJ2-3,-,-,TGTGCCAGCAGTTACATAAGGTTTGGGCACACAGATACGCAGTATTTT,CASSYIRFGHTDTQYF
TRBV28,TRBJ2-2,TRBD2,-,TGTGCCAGCAGTTCCACTAGCGGGAGGGGTGGGGAGCTGTTTTTT,CASSSTSGRGGELFF
TRBV11-2,TRBJ1-1,TRBD1,-,TGTGCCAGCCCCGAAACAGGGGGCCGGGGTGAAGCTTTCTTT,CASPETGGRGEAFF
TRBV20-1,TRBJ1-2,-,-,TGCAGTGCTACAGGGGAAGGCTACACCTTC,CSATGEGYTF
TRBV4-3,TRBJ2-1,TRBD2,-,TGCGCCAGCAGCCAGGGAGGGTACAATGAGCAGTTCTTC,CASSQGGYNEQFF
TRBV7-9,TRBJ2-5,TRBD1,-,TGTGCCAGCAGCACCTGGGACAGGGGGTACCAAGAGACCCAGTACTTC,CASSTWDRGYQETQYF
TRBV5-8,TRBJ2-1,-,-,TGTGCCAGCAGCTTGGGCAGGGTCCCCTACAATGAGCAGTTCTTC,CASSLGRVPYNEQFF
TRBV4-1,TRBJ2-7,TRBD2,-,TGCGCCAGCAGCCAGGGGGGGACCGAGACCTACGAGCAGTACTTC,CASSQGGTETYEQYF
TRBV9,TRBJ2-2,-,once,TGTGCCAGCAGCGTAGTTGGGGCCCCGAACACCGGGGAGCTGTTTTTT,CASSVVGAPNTGELFF
TRBV19,TRBJ1-1,TRBD1,-,TGTGCCAGTAGTATGGACCGGGACAGAGGACAAGCTTTCTTT,CASSMDRDRGQAFF
TRBV23-1,TRBJ2-2,TRBD1,-,TGCGCCAGCAGTCCCTGGGACAGGGAGGACACCGGGGAGCTGTTTTTT,CASSPWDREDTGELFF
TRBV19,TRBJ2-2,-,-,TGTGCCAGTAGTGCACAAGGGGGAACCGGGGAGCTGTTTTTT,CASSAQGGTGELFF
TRBV4-3,TRBJ2-2,TRBD2,-,TGCGCCAGCAGCCAAGAGCTAGCGGGAGTAGTGTCCGGGGAGCTGTTTTTT,CASSQELAGVVSGELFF
TRBV11-1,TRBJ2-7,-,-,TGTGCCAGCAGCTTTCGGTTTAGTTCTAAAGAGCAGTACTTC,CASSFRFSSKEQYF
TRBV4-2,TRBJ2-5,TRBD2,once,TGTGCCAGCAGCCAAGAACACCAGGGCGGGAGAGAGACCCAGTACTTC,CASSQEHQGGRETQYF
TRBV25-1,TRBJ1-1,-,-,TGTGCCAGCAGTCCTCCTCGGGGGGTTACGGACACTGAAGCTTTCTTT,CASSPPRGVTDTEAFF
TRBV6-1,TRBJ2-7,-,once,TGTGCCAGCAGTGACTGGACAGTTAACGAGCAGTACTTC,CASSDWTVNEQYF
TRBV27,TRBJ2-2,-,few,TGTGCCAGCAGTTTAGAGGGCTTCGACACCGGGGAGCTGTTTTTT,CASSLEGFDTGELFF
TRBV27,TRBJ2-3,-,few,TGTGCCAGCAGCCGTAGTGGACTCACAGATACGCAGTATTTT,CASSRSGLTDTQYF
TRBV28,TRBJ2-1,-,-,TGTGCCAGCATCAGCCCCACGGGGGGCAGGAATGAGCAGTTCTTC,CASISPTGGRNEQFF
TRBV19,TRBJ1-1,-,-,TGTGCCAGTAGATCGACACGGGGGTATTCTGAAGCTTTCTTT,CASRSTRGYSEAFF
TRBV28,TRBJ1-4,TRBD1,-,TGTGCCAGCAGTTTAAGAACCCCCAGGGACAGGGGGTATGAAAAACTGTTTTTT,CASSLRTPRDRGYEKLFF
TRBV10-3,TRBJ1-2,-,-,TGTGCCATCAGACAGGGAACGAACTATGGCTACACCTTC,CAIRQGTNYGYTF
TRBV4-2,TRBJ2-6,TRBD2,-,TGTGCCAGCAGCCCACTAGCGGGAGGCTCCACTGGGGCCAACGTCCTGACTTTC,CASSPLAGGSTGANVLTF
TRBV13,TRBJ2-1,TRBD2,few,TGTGCCAGCGGTAGCGGGATCAACAATGAGCAGTTCTTC,CASGSGINNEQFF